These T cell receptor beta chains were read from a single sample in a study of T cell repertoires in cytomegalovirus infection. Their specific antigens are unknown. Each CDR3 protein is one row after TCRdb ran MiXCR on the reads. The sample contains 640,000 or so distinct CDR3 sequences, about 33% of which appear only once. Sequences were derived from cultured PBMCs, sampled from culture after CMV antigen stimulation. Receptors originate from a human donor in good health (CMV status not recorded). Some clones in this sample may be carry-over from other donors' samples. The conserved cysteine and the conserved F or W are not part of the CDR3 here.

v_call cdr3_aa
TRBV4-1 ASSEGERQETQY
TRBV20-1 SASPRAIGMAPTDTQY
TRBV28 ASSLLGNEQY
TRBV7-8 ASSLGQAFSYEQY
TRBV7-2 ASSSQGRPTDTQY
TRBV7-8 ATTPLH
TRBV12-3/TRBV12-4 ASSPRPQGSRWSYEQY
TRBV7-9 ASSMLGPEGEKLF
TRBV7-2 ASSLNHGSTGQAF
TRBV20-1 SARGSKGQGRYEQY
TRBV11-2 ASSLLGTDGAF
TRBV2 ASSEPQRPGPFWTRLDTQY
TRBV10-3 AISEQENTEAF
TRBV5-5 ASSLAGGASGNTIY
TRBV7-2 ASSFFQGQSYEQY
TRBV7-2 ASSDPIAALVDEQF
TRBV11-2 ASSQDRWGRTPDTQY
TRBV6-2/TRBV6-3 ASSQGGTSGKLSYNEQF
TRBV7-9 ASSAITIAEFHPTQY
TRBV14 ASSQLTGGTEAF
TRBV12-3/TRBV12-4 ASSLARAGNTIY
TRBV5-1 ASSPPRGHTEAF
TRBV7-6 ASSQGQDMNTEAF
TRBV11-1 ASSLSAGPQLQGIPYEQY
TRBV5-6 ASSLTGTGGETQY
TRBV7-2 ASSVATNEKLF
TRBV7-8 ASSVNNQPQH
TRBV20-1 SARDSDSLGYT
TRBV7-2 ASSRAGYEQY
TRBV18 ASSRENSVNHQPQH
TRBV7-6 ASSLAPGGNTIY
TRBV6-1 ASLKGSGNEQF
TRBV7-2 ASSGGRQVLGNQPQH
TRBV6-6 ASSYETGVWETQY
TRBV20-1 SARTGISYNEQF
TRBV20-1 SVAEETQY
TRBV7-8 ASSLGAAEGDQVPQH
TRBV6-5 ASSYSGSAGANEKLF
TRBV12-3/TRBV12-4 ASSAGGLNEQF
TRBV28 ASSLLGLARFSNEQF
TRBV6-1 ASSPLRDISSPLH
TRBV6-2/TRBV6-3 ASIQPGQGRSEAF
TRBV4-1 ASSHSQGLYEQY
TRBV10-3 AIRRAGGGGVSYEQY
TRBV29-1 SVGLAGAGELF